Below, 15 T cell receptor beta chains from the same sample are listed, as sequenced in a study of T cells in Graves' hyperthyroidism and ophthalmopathy. RNA transcripts served as the template for amplifying TCR beta CDR3 regions. A set of HTBI primers served as the primers for a first-round RT-PCR of the TCR CDR3. From the multiplex PCR reads, TCRdb called clonotypes with MiXCR, one entry per CDR3 protein. The repertoire holds around 480,000 distinct CDR3 sequences, with over 13% as singletons. The specimen sequenced was blood. These receptors originate from a woman younger than 35 with Graves' hyperthyroidism.

This clonotype was counted at least ten times. J is TRBJ2-1 and V is TRBV27; no clear D gene. Trimming took off 6 bases at V and 7 bases at J, with 10 bases between the two ends. The CDR3 contains 12 residues. Germline CDR1 reads MNHEY; CDR2 reads SMNVEV (reference sequence). This CDR3 is CASSPTVNEQFF. DNA for the CDR3: TGTGCCAGCAGCCCTACGGTGAATGAGCAGTTCTTC.

This clonotype was picked up many times. CDR3 loop: CASRHQYSNQPQHF. CDR3 sequence (DNA): TGTGCCAGTAGACACCAATATAGCAATCAGCCCCAGCATTTT. The V call is TRBV19, the J call TRBJ1-5; D is unclear. Trimming shortened V by 6 bases and J by 0 bases, and 9 bases separated the two germline ends. The CDR3 has 14 residues. Per germline, CDR1 LNHDA and CDR2 SQIVND (reference sequence).

At least ten counts were recorded for this clonotype. The genes are TRBV11-2 and TRBJ2-7, with D perhaps matching TRBD2 (5 bases). V dropped 5 bases and J dropped 7 bases, with 18 bases sitting between them. The CDR3 loop spans 14 amino acids. Germline values: CDR1 SGHAT, CDR2 FQNNGV. CDR3 nucleotide sequence: TGTGCCAGCAGCCCTGGACTGGGTTGGGGAGAGCAGTACGTC. Translation: CASSPGLGWGEQYV.

Turning to this clonotype: This may be a read error, as it is one base from a much larger clone. The chain links TRBV30 to TRBJ2-2, with D unclear. CDR3 length equals 15 residues. V was trimmed by 4 bases and J by 1 base, leaving 13 bases between them. The V gene's germline CDR1 is GTSNPN and CDR2 SVGIG (reference sequence). CDR3 sequence: CAWTAQFVNTGELFF. The DNA for the CDR3 is TGTGCCTGGACGGCACAGTTCGTGAACACCGGGGAGCTGTTTTTT.

There are many counts of this clonotype. V gene TRBV18 combines with J gene TRBJ1-2, with 7 positions matching TRBD1. This CDR3 is built from 17 residues. Germline CDR1 and CDR2: KGHSH and LQKENI. The junction had 8 bases not matched to a gene; V was cut back by 0 bases and J by 1 base. The CDR3 bases are TGTGCCAGCTCACCACCGCCCCAAACAGGGGATAACTATGGCTACACCTTC. It specifies CASSPPPQTGDNYGYTF.

This clonotype appeared many times. The V and J genes are TRBV7-3 and TRBJ1-1; TRBD1 matches at 8 bases. V lost 0 bases, J lost 5 bases, and 5 bases stayed unmatched. This CDR3 spans 15 amino acids. Per the germline V gene, CDR1 is SGHTA and CDR2 is FQGTGA. In DNA form, the CDR3 reads TGTGCCAGCAGCTTAACTACAGGGGGTGGGACTGAAGCTTTCTTT. Encoded protein: CASSLTTGGGTEAFF.

V gene TRBV15 combines with J gene TRBJ2-1; possibly TRBD1 for D (5 bases). The CDR3 is 17 amino acids. Germline-derived CDR1 and CDR2 are LNHNV and YYDKDF (reference sequence). Trimming stripped 0 bases from V and 5 bases from J, with 17 bases between. The CDR3 DNA follows: TGTGCCACCAGCAGAGATGGGTCAGGGTCGAGCAACAATGAGCAGTTCTTC. This sequence encodes CATSRDGSGSSNNEQFF.

The CDR3 is CASSPERGRANTDTQYF. The CDR3 DNA follows: TGTGCCAGCAGCCCAGAACGGGGGAGGGCCAATACAGATACGCAGTATTTT. This rearrangement joins TRBV12-3 or TRBV12-4 to TRBJ2-3, with 7 bases matching TRBD2. The V gene end was trimmed by 6 bases and the J gene end by 3 bases; junction bases not matched to a gene: 15. The length of the CDR3 is 17 residues.

This clonotype has more than one count but fewer than ten. CDR3 region: CASSQAGTGFYEQYF. The CDR3 nucleotides read TGCGCCAGCAGCCAGGCCGGGACAGGCTTCTACGAGCAGTACTTC. This chain connects TRBV5-1 to TRBJ2-7, with TRBD1 matching over 8 bases. Per the germline V gene, CDR1 is SGHRS and CDR2 is YFSETQ. V was pared by 4 bases and J by 3 bases, with 9 bases of the junction left unmatched. This CDR3 comprises 15 residues.

This clonotype has ten or more counts. V gene TRBV29-1 combines with J gene TRBJ2-2; no definite D call. Looked up from germline, CDR1 is SQVTM and CDR2 is ANQGSEA. Trimming pared 5 bases from V and 0 bases from J, leaving 4 bases between. The CDR3 has 12 amino acids. CDR3 nucleotide sequence: TGCAGCGTTACAACGAACACCGGGGAGCTGTTTTTT. Translation: CSVTTNTGELFF.

This clonotype appeared a few times. V and J are TRBV19 and TRBJ2-1; D not certain. The CDR3 consists of 17 residues. Trimming cost V 1 base and J 5 bases, with 18 bases left between them. CDR1 and CDR2 from the germline V gene are LNHDA and SQIVND (reference sequence). The CDR3 DNA is TGTGCCAGTAGTATAGTTGAATCACGTCAAACTCACAATGAGCAGTTCTTC. Encoded protein: CASSIVESRQTHNEQFF.

V is TRBV6-6 and J is TRBJ1-5; D might be TRBD1 (6 bases). The CDR3 runs to 15 residues. Germline-derived CDR1 and CDR2 are MNHNY and SVGAGI (reference sequence). V was cut by 0 bases and J by 7 bases, with 13 bases left in between. The CDR3: CASSYSRQAGQPQHF. The CDR3 DNA follows: TGTGCCAGCAGTTACTCCCGACAGGCGGGCCAGCCCCAGCATTTT.

The chain links TRBV11-2 to TRBJ1-5; possibly TRBD1 for D (5 bases). Germline values: CDR1 SGHAT, CDR2 FQNNGV. V lost 5 bases, J lost 3 bases, and 14 bases lay in between. The CDR3 has 15 amino acids. The CDR3 region is CASSRDGNYNQPQHF. The CDR3 bases are TGTGCCAGCAGCCGGGACGGGAATTACAATCAGCCCCAGCATTTT.

There are a few counts of this clonotype. This chain links TRBV19 with TRBJ1-1; D remains ambiguous. Per germline, CDR1 LNHDA and CDR2 SQIVND (reference sequence). The CDR3 runs to 16 residues. Trimming pared 5 bases from V and 4 bases from J, leaving 20 bases between. CDR3 in DNA: TGTGCCAGTAGTCTTGGACTCGGCCAGGCGGGCACTGAAGCTTTCTTT. It specifies CASSLGLGQAGTEAFF.

V and J are TRBV7-9 and TRBJ1-3, with D maybe TRBD1 (5 bases). Trimming shortened V by 4 bases and J by 0 bases, and 16 bases separated the two germline ends. The CDR3 is 17 residues long. Per germline, CDR1 SEHNR and CDR2 FQNEAQ (reference sequence). The CDR3 coding sequence is TGTGCCAGCAGCTCCGGGGACGGTTTCTACTCTGGAAACACCATATATTTT. It encodes CASSSGDGFYSGNTIYF.